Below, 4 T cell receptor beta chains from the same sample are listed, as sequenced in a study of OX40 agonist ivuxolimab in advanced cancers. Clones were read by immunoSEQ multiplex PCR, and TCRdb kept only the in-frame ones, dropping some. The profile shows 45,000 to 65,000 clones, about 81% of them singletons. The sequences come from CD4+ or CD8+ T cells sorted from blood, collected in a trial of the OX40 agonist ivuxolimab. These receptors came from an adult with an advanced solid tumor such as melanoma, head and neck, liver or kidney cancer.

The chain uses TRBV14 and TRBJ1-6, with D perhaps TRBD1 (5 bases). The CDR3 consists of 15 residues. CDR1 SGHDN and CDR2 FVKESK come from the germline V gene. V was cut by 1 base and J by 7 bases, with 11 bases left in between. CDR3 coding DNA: TGTGCCAGCAGCCAAGGGGGGACGGGCAATTCACCCCTCCACTTT. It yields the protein CASSQGGTGNSPLHF.

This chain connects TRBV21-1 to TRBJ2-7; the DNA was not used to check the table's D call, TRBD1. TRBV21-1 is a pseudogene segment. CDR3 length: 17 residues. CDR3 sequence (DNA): TGTGCCAGCAGCAAAGTTAGTAAGGGGGTCAAGCCCTACGAGCAGTACTTC. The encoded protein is CASSKVSKGVKPYEQYF.

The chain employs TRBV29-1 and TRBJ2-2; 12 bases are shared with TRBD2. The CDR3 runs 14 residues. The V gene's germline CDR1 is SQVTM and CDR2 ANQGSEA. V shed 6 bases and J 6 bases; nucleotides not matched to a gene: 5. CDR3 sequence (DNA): TGCAGCGTCTCTAGCGGGGGGGCGGCCGGGGAGCTGTTTTTT. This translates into CSVSSGGAAGELFF.

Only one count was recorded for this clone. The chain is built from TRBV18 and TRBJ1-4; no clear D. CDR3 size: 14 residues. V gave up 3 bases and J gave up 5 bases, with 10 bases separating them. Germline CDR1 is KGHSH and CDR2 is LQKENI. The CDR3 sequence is CASSPPSRNEKLFF. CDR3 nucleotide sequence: TGTGCCAGCTCACCCCCCAGCAGAAATGAAAAACTGTTTTTT.